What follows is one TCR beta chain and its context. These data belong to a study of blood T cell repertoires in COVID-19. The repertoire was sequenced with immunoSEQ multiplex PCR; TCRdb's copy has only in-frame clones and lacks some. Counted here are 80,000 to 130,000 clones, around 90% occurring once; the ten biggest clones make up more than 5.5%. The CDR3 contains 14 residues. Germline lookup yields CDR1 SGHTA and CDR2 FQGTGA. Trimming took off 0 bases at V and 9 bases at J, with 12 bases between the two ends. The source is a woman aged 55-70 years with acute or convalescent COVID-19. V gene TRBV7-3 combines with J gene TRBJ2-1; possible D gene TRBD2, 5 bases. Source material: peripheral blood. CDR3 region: CASSLTGPSREQFF. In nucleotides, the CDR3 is TGTGCCAGCAGCTTAACAGGCCCTAGCCGTGAGCAGTTCTTC.